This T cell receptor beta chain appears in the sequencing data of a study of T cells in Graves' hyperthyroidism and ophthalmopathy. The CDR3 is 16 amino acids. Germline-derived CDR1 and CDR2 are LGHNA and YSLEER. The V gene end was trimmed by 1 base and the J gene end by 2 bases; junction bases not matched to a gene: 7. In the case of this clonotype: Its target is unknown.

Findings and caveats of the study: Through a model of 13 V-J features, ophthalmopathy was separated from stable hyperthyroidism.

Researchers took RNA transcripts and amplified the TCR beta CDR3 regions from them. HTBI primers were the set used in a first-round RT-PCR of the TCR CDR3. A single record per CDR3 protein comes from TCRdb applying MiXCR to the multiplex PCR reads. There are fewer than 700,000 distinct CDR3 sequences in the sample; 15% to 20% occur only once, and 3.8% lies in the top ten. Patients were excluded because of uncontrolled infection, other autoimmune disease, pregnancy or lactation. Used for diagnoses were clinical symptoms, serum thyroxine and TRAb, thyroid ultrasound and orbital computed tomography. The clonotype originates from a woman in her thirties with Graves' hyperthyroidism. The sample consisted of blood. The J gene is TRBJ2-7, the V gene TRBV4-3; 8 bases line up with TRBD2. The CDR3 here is CASSQGYLSGTYEQYF. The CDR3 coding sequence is TGCGCCAGCAGCCAAGGGTACCTTAGCGGGACCTACGAGCAGTACTTC.